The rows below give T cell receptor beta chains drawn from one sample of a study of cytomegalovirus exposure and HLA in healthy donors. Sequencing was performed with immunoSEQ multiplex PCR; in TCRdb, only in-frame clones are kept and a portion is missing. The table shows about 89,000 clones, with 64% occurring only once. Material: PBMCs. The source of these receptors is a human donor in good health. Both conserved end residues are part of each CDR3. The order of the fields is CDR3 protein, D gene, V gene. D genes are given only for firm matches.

CASSRTSGGGGEQFF	TRBD2	TRBV6-5
CASSLLTGGNEKLFF	TRBD1	TRBV5-1
CASSRGPRGTEAFF	NA	TRBV5-1
CASSLDLTNSPLHF	NA	TRBV5-4
CASSRTGGNYEQYF	TRBD1	TRBV5-4
CASSPVVPRSEQYF	NA	TRBV6-1
CASSTLTGANTEAFF	NA	TRBV5-1
CASSRGLDDTQYF	TRBD2	TRBV5-8
CASSRGGRGNQPQHF	NA	TRBV7-9
CASSQSGQGQETQYF	TRBD1	TRBV4-3
CASSVFEGQNQPQHF	NA	TRBV19
CASSAHPSGGGTEAFF	NA	TRBV2
CASSPLTGGGNTIYF	TRBD1	TRBV5-8
CASSLSLGNEQFF	NA	TRBV7-3
CASSSRQGAWNTEAFF	TRBD1	TRBV13
CASSLMNAATDTQYF	NA	TRBV7-9
CASSLDWGFMNEQYF	NA	TRBV7-2
CASSLHGNGHTF	NA	TRBV7-9
CASSKELLGREDTQYF	NA	TRBV21-1
CASSSVVWGRLDTQYF	NA	TRBV27
CASSVNRGDLSYEQYF	TRBD1	TRBV18
CASSQIAGVQPQHF	NA	TRBV4-3
CASSYDRGDSGNTIYF	TRBD1	TRBV6-6
CASSQSTGGVLYEQFF	TRBD1	TRBV5-1
CASSSHGTFLASPLHF	NA	TRBV11-3
CASSLGGTGKTFF	TRBD1	TRBV7-9
CAISSDRTETDTQYF	NA	TRBV10-3
CASSVLAGGLWDEQFF	TRBD2	TRBV9
CASRTGLAGGNEQFF	TRBD2	TRBV4-1
CAISARVGANVLTF	NA	TRBV10-3
CSGQFQETQYF	NA	TRBV20-1
CASSIALIDYEQYF	NA	TRBV19
CASTWGLLGNYGYTF	NA	TRBV6-6
CASSLASQITGELFF	NA	TRBV7-6
CASSGTGRLNSYEQYF	TRBD1	TRBV2
CASSGRAEETQYF	NA	TRBV2
CASSQLAGGTQETQYF	TRBD2	TRBV27
CATHGLGQGNSPLHF	TRBD1	TRBV6-5
CAISRAGGADTEAFF	TRBD1	TRBV10-3
CASSSDRGNTEAFF	NA	TRBV11-3
CASSFSGKVNTEAFF	NA	TRBV5-1
CASSLRDRQGQYF	TRBD1	TRBV7-9
CASSRQETQYF	NA	TRBV6-5
CASSLRQGLLQETQYF	TRBD1	TRBV7-8
CASSPKDRGGSGNTIYF	TRBD1	TRBV18
CAFTLYRGYGYTF	TRBD1	TRBV30
CASSASGGAYTF	NA	TRBV5-1
CASSDRGLAGYTF	TRBD1	TRBV7-2
CASRPGTGTHNEQFF	TRBD1	TRBV6-5
CASSQNRGSGNTIYF	TRBD1	TRBV4-3
CASSQASTGGSSPLHF	NA	TRBV5-6
CASSFGLAGIEQFF	TRBD2	TRBV27
CASSGAQTHLGYTF	NA	TRBV28